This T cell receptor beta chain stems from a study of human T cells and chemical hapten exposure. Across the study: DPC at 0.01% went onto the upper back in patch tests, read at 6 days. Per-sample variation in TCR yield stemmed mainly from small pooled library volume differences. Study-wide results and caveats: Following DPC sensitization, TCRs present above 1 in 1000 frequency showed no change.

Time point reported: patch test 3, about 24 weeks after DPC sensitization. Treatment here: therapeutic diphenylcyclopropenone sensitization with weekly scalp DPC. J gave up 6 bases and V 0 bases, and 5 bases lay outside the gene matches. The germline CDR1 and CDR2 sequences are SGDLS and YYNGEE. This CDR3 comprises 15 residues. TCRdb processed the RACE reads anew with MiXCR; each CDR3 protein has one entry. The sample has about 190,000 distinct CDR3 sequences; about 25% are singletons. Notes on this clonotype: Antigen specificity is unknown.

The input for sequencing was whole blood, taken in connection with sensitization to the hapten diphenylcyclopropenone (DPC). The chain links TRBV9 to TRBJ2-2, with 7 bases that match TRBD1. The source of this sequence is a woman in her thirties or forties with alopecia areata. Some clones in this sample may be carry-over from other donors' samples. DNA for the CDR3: TGTGCCAGCAGCGTAGAGGGGCAGGGGGCCGGGGAGCTGTTTTTT. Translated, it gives CASSVEGQGAGELFF.